This T cell receptor (beta chain) was identified in a study of patients and donors after allogeneic stem cell transplantation. MiXCR, applied by TCRdb to the RT-PCR reads, yields one record per CDR3 protein. Of roughly 880,000 distinct CDR3 sequences listed, more than 15% are singletons. The sequencing input was blood, either unsorted or a sorted T cell fraction (not recorded which). The receptor's source is a human donor who was either an allogeneic HSCT recipient or a stem cell or donor lymphocyte infusion donor (not recorded which). It is not recorded whose cells these are; they may come from a transplant donor.

CDR3 in amino acids: CASSLLDLRAFF. The CDR3 region has the DNA TGTGCCAGCTCCCTCCTTGACCTCAGGGCTTTCTTT. V is TRBV2 and J is TRBJ1-1, with no clear D. There are 12 residues in the CDR3. Germline V gene lookup returns CDR1 SNHLY and CDR2 FYNNEI. The germline V and J ends were trimmed by 8 bases and 11 bases, with 18 bases remaining between them.